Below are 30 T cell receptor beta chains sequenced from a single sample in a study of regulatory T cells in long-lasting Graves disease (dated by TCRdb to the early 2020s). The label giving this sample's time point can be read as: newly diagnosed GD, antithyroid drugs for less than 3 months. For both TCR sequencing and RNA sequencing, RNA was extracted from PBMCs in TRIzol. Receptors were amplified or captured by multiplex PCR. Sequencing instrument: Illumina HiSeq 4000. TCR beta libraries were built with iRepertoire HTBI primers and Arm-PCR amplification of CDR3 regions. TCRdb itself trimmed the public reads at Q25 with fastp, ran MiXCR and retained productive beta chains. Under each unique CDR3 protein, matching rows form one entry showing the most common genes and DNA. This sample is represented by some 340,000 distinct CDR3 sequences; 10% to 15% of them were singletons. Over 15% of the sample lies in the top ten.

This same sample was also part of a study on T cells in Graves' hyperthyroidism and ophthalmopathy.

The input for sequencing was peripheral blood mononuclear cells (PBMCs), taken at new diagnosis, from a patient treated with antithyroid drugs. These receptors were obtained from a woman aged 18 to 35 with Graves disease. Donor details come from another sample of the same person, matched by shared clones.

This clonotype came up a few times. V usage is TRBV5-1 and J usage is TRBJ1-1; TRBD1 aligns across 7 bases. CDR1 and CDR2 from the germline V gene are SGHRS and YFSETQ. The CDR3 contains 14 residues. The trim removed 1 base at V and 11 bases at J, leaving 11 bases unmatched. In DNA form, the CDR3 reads TGCGCCAGCAGCTTGTCCGAATTTGACAGGGTTGCTTTCTTT. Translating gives CASSLSEFDRVAFF.

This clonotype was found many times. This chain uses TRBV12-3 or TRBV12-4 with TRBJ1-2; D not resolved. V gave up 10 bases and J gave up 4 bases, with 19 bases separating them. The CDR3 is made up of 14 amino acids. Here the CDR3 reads CATSPGAVAYGYTF. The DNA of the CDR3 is TGTGCCACGTCCCCCGGAGCTGTTGCCTATGGCTACACCTTC.

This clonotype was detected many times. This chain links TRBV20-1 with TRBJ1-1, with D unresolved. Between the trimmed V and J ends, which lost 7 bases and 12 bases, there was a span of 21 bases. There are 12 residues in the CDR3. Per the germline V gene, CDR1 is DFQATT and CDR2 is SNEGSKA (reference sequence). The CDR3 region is CSGRSGWSKTFF. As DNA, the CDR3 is TGCAGTGGCAGATCGGGGTGGAGTAAAACTTTCTTT.

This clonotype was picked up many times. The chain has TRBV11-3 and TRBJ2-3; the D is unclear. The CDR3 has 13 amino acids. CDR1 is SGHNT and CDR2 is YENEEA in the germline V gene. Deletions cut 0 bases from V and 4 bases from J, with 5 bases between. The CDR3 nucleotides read TGTGCCAGCAGCTTAGAGGGCCCAGATACGCAGTATTTT. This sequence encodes CASSLEGPDTQYF. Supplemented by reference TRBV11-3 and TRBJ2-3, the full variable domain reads EAGVVQSPRYKIIEKKQPVAFWCNPISGHNTLYWYLQNLGQGPELLIRYENEEAVDDSQLPKDRFSAERLKGVDSTLKIQPAELGDSAVYLCASSLEGPDTQYFGPGTRLTVL.

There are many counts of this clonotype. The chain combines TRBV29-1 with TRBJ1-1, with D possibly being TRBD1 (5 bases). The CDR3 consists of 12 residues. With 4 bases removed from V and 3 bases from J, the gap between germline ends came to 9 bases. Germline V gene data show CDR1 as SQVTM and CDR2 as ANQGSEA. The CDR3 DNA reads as TGCAGCGTTGGTGGCAGGGACACTGAAGCTTTCTTT. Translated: CSVGGRDTEAFF.

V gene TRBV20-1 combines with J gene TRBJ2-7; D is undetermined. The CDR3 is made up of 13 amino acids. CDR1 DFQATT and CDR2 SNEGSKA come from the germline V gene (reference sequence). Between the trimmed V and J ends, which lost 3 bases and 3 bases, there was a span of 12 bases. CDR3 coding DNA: TGCAGTGCTAGTTTCGCTCGTTTCTACGAGCAGTACTTC. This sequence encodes CSASFARFYEQYF.

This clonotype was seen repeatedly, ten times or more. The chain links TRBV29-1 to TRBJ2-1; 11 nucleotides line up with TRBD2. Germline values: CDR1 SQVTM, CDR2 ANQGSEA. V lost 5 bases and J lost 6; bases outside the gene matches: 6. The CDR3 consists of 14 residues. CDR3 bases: TGCAGCGTTCTTCGCACTAGCGGGGGCAATGAGCAGTTCTTC. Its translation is CSVLRTSGGNEQFF.

The CDR3 nucleotides read TGTGCCAGCGGGGGGCTAGCGGGCCCGGATACGCAGTATTTT. Its protein is CASGGLAGPDTQYF. The chain recombines TRBV7-9 with TRBJ2-3, with 8 bases aligning to TRBD2. The CDR3 spans 14 residues. V lost 8 bases, J lost 6 bases, and 10 bases stayed unmatched. Germline CDR1 SEHNR, CDR2 FQNEAQ (reference sequence).

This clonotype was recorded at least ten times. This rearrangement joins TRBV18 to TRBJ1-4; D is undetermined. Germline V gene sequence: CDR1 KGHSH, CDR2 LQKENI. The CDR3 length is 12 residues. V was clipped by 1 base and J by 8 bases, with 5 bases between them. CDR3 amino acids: CASSPLEEKLFF. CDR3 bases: TGTGCCAGCTCACCACTAGAGGAAAAACTGTTTTTT.

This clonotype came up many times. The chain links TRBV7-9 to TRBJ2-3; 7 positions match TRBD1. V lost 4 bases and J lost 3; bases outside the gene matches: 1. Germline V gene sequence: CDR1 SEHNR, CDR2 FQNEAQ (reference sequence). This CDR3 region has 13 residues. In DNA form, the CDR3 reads TGTGCCAGCAGCTACAGGGGAACAGATACGCAGTATTTT. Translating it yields CASSYRGTDTQYF.

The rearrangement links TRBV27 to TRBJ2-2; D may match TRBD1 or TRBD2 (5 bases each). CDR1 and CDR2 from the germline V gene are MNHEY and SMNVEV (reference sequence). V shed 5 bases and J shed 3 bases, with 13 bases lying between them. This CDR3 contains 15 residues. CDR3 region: CASSIDTGHTGELFF. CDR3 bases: TGTGCCAGCAGTATCGATACGGGACACACCGGGGAGCTGTTTTTT.

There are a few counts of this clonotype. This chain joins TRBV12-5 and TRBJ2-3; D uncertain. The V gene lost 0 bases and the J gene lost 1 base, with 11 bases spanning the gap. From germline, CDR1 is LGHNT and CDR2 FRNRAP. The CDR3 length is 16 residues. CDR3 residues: CASGLVRPTGTDTQYF. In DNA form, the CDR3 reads TGTGCTAGTGGTTTGGTAAGGCCCACGGGCACAGATACGCAGTATTTT. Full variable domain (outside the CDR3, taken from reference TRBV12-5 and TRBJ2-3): DARVTQTPRHKVTEMGQEVTMRCQPILGHNTVFWYRQTMMQGLELLAYFRNRAPLDDSGMPKDRFSAEMPDATLATLKIQPSEPRDSAVYFCASGLVRPTGTDTQYFGPGTRLTVL.

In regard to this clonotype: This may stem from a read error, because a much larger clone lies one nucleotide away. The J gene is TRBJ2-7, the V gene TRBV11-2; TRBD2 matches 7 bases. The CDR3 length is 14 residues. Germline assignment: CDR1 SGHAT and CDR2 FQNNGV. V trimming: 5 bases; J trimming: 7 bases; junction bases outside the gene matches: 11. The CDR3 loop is CASSAELGEGEQYF. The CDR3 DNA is TGTGCCAGCAGCGCCGAATTAGGGGAGGGAGAGCAGTACTTC.

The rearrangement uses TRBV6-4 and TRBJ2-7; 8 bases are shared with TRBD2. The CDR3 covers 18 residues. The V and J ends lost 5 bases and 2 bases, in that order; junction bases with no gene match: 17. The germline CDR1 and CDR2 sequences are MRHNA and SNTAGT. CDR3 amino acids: CASSPVGTAGGITYEQYF. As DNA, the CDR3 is TGTGCCAGCAGTCCGGTCGGGACGGCGGGAGGCATCACCTACGAGCAGTACTTC.

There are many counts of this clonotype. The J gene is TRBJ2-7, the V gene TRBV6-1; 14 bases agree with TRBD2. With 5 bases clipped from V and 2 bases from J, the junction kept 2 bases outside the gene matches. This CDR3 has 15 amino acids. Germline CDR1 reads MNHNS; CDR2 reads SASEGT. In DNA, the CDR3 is TGTGCCAGCAGTCGACTAGCGGGGGGGACCTACGAGCAGTACGTC. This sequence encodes CASSRLAGGTYEQYV.

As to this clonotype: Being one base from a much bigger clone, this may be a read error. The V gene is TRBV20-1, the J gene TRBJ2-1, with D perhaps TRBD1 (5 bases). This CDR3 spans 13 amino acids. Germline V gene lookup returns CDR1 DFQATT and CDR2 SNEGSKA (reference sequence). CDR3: CSPRETGVYEQFF. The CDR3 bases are TGCAGCCCCCGCGAAACAGGAGTCTACGAGCAGTTCTTC.

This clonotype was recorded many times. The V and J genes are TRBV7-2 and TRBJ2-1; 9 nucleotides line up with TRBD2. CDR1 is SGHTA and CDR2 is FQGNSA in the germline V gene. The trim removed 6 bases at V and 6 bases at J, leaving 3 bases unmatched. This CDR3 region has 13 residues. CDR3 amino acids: CASRYSGGNEQFF. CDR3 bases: TGTGCCAGCAGGTATAGCGGGGGCAATGAGCAGTTCTTC. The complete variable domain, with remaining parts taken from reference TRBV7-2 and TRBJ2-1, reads GAGVSQSPSNKVTEKGKDVELRCDPISGHTALYWYRQSLGQGLEFLIYFQGNSAPDKSGLPSDRFSAERTGGSVSTLTIQRTQQEDSAVYLCASRYSGGNEQFFGPGTRLTVL.

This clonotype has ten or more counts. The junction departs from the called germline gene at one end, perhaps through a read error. This CDR3 is CASSLAPLSHNEQFF. In DNA, the CDR3 is TGTGCCAGCAGCCTAGCACCTTTGTCCCACAATGAGCAGTTCTTC. The chain recombines TRBV7-6 with TRBJ2-1; D is perhaps TRBD2 (5 bases). This CDR3 has 15 amino acids. The germline V gene has CDR1 SGHVS and CDR2 FNYEAQ. Full variable domain (rest looked up from reference TRBV7-6 and TRBJ2-1): GAGVSQSPRYKVTKRGQDVALRCDPISGHVSLYWYRQALGQGPEFLTYFNYEAQQDKSGLPNDRFSAERPEGSISTLTIQRTEQRDSAMYRCASSLAPLSHNEQFFGPGTRLTVL.

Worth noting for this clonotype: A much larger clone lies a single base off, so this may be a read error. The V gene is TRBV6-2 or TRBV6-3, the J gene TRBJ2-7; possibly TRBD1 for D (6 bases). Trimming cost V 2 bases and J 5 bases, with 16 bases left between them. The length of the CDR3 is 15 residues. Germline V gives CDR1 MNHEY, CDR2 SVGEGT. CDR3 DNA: TGTGCCAGCAGTTACGGGGCCAGGGGTAATCACGAGCAGTACTTC. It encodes CASSYGARGNHEQYF.

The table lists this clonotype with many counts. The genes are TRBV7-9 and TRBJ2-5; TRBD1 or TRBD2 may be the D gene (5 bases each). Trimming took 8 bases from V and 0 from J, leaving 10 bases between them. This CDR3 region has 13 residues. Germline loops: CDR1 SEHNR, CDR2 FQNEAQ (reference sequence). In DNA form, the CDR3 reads TGTGCCAGCGGGGACCTGGACCAAGAGACCCAGTACTTC. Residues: CASGDLDQETQYF.

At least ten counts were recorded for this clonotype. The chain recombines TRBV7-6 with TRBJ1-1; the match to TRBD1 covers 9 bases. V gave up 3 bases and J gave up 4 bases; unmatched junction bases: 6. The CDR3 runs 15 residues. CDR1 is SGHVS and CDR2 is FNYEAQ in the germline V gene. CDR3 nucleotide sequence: TGTGCCAGCAGCTTGACGGACAGGGGCGGCACTGAAGCTTTCTTT. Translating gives CASSLTDRGGTEAFF.

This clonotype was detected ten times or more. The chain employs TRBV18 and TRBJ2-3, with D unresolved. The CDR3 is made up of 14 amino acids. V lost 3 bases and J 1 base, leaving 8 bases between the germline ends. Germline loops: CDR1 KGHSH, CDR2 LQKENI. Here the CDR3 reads CASSPILGTDTQYF. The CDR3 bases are TGTGCCAGCTCACCGATCCTTGGCACAGATACGCAGTATTTT.

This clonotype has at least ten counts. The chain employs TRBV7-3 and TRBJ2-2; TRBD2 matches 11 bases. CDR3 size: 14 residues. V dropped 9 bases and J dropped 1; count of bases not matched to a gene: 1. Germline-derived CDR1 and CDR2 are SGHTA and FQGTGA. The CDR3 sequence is CASGLAGNTGELFF. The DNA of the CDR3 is TGTGCCAGTGGACTAGCGGGGAACACCGGGGAGCTGTTTTTT. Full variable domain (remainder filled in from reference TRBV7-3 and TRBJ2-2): GAGVSQTPSNKVTEKGKYVELRCDPISGHTALYWYRQSLGQGPEFLIYFQGTGAADDSGLPNDRFFAVRPEGSVSTLKIQRTERGDSAVYLCASGLAGNTGELFFGEGSRLTVL.

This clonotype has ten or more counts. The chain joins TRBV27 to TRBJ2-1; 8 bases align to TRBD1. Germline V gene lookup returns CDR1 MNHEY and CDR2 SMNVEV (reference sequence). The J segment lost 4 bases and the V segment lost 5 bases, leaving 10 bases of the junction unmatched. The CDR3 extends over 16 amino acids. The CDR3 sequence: CASSHVTGGAYNEQFF. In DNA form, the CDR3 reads TGTGCCAGCAGTCATGTAACAGGGGGAGCTTACAATGAGCAGTTCTTC.

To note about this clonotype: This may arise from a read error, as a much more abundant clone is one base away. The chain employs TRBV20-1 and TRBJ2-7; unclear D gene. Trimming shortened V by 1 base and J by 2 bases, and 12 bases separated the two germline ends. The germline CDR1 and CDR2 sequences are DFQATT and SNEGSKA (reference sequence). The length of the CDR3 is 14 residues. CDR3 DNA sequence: TGCAGTGCTAGAGGGGTTATAGGAACCTACGAGCAGTACTTC. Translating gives CSARGVIGTYEQYF.

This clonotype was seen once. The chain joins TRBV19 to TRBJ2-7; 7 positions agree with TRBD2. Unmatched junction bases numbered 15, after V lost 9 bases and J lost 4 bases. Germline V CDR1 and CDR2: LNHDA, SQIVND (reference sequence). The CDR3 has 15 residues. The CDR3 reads CASARGAGVMYEQYF. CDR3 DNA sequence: TGTGCCAGCGCGAGAGGGGCGGGAGTTATGTACGAGCAGTACTTC.

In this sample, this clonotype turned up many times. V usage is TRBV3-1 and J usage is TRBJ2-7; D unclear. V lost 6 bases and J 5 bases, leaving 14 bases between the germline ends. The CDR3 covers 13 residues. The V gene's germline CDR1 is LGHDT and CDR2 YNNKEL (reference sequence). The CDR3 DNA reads TGTGCCAGCAGTTCGGACCTTACTCACGAGCAGTACGTC. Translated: CASSSDLTHEQYV.

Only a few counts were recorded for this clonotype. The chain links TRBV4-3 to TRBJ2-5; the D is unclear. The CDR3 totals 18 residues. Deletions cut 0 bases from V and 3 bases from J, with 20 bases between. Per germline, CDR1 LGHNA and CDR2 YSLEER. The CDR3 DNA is TGCGCCAGCAGCCAAGAACCATCCGGTCCCTCCGCGGAAGAGACCCAGTACTTC. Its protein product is CASSQEPSGPSAEETQYF.

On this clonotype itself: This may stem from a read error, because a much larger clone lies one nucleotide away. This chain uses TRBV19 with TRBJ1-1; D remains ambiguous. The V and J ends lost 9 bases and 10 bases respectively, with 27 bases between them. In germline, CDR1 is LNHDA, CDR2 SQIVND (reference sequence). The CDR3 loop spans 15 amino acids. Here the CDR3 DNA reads TGTGCCAGCGCGGGGATCGCGGGCGGTTTCCCTGGAGCTTTCTTT. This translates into CASAGIAGGFPGAFF.

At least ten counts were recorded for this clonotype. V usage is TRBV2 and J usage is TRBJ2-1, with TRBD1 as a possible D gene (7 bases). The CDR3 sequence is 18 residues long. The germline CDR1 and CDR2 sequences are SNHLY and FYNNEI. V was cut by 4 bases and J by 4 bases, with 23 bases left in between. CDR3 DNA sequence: TGTGCCAGCAGTGTCCGGGACAGCAACTATGCGGGATACAATGAGCAGTTCTTC. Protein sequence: CASSVRDSNYAGYNEQFF.